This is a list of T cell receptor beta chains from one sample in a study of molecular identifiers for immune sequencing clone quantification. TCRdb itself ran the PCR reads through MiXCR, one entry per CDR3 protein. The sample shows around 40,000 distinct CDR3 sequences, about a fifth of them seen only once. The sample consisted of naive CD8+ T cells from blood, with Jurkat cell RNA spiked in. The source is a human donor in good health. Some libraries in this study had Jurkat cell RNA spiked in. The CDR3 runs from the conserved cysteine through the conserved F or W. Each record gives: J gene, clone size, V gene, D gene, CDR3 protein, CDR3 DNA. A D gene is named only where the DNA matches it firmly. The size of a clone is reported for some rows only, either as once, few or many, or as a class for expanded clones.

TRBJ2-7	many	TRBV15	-	CATSREGGEQYF	TGTGCCACCAGCAGGGAAGGTGGCGAGCAGTACTTC
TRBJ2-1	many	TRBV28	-	CASSPRPNSYNEQFF	TGTGCCAGCAGTCCCCGACCCAACTCCTACAATGAGCAGTTCTTC
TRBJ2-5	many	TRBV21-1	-	CASSKTETQYF	TGTGCCAGCAGCAAAACGGAGACCCAGTACTTC
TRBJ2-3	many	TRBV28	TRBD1	CASSSPSDRGSDTQYF	TGTGCCAGCAGTTCGCCGAGCGACAGGGGATCAGATACGCAGTATTTT
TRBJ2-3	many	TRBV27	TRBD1	CASRQGASRTDTQYF	TGTGCCAGTAGGCAGGGGGCTTCCCGGACAGATACGCAGTATTTT
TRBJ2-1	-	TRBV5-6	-	CASGLMYEQFF	TGTGCCAGCGGCTTGATGTATGAGCAGTTCTTC
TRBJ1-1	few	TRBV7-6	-	CASSPGIGGTEAFF	TGTGCCAGCAGCCCCGGGATAGGGGGCACTGAAGCTTTCTTT
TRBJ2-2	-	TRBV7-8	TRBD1	CASSSPGGAGTGELFF	TGTGCCAGCAGCTCACCAGGGGGCGCGGGAACCGGGGAGCTGTTTTTT
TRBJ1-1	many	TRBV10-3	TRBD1	CAISDLGQGISSLGNTEAFF	TGTGCCATCAGTGATTTAGGACAGGGGATCAGCTCGTTGGGTAACACTGAAGCTTTCTTT
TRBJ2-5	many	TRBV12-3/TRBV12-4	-	CASKGLGETQYF	TGTGCCAGCAAAGGGTTAGGGGAGACCCAGTACTTC
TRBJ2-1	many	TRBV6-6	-	CASSSRSGGEQFF	TGTGCCAGCAGTTCCAGGAGTGGGGGTGAGCAGTTCTTC
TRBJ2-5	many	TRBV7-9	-	CASSLDRSYF	TGTGCCAGCAGCTTAGACAGGTCGTACTTC
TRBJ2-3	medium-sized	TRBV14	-	CASSQAGGQDTDTQYF	TGTGCCAGCAGCCAAGCTGGGGGGCAAGACACAGATACGCAGTATTTT
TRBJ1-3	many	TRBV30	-	CAWTDSSGNTIYF	TGTGCCTGGACCGACAGCTCTGGAAACACCATATATTTT
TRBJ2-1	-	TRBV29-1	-	CSARMGVINIEQFF	TGCAGCGCCAGAATGGGGGTAATCAACATTGAGCAGTTCTTC
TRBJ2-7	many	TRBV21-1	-	CASSKDSGELGYEQYF	TGTGCCAGCAGCAAAGATTCCGGGGAATTGGGCTACGAGCAGTACTTC
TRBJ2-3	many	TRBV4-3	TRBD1	CASSQHLTGFADTQYF	TGCGCCAGCAGCCAACATTTGACAGGGTTTGCAGATACGCAGTATTTT
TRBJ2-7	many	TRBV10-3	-	CAIRPEGDYRNEQYF	TGTGCCATCAGACCTGAGGGGGATTATCGGAACGAGCAGTACTTC
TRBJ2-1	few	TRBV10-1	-	CASSEGESYNEQFF	TGCGCCAGCAGTGAGGGGGAATCCTACAATGAGCAGTTCTTC
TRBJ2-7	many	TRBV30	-	CAWSVSGGAEQYF	TGTGCCTGGAGTGTAAGTGGGGGGGCGGAGCAGTACTTC
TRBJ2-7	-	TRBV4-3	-	CASSQDLGVYEQYF	TGCGCCAGCAGCCAAGATCTGGGGGTTTACGAGCAGTACTTC
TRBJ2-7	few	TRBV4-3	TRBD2	CASSQEYGTSGGLSDPYEQYF	TGCGCCAGCAGCCAAGAGTATGGGACTAGCGGGGGACTATCAGACCCCTACGAGCAGTACTTC
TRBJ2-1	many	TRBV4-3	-	CASSQDMRSSRFYNEQFF	TGCGCCAGCAGCCAAGATATGAGGTCGTCCCGATTCTACAATGAGCAGTTCTTC
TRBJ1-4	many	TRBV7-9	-	CASSSTLDIMGEKLFF	TGTGCCAGCAGCTCAACCCTGGACATTATGGGTGAAAAACTGTTTTTT
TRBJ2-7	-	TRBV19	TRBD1	CASSQIQGGVHEQYF	TGTGCCAGTAGTCAGATACAGGGGGGAGTCCACGAGCAGTACTTC
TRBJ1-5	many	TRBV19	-	CASSPSGSGGQPQHF	TGTGCCAGTAGTCCCTCAGGGTCTGGAGGGCAGCCCCAGCATTTT
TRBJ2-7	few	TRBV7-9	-	CASSFHPRYYEQYF	TGTGCCAGCAGCTTCCACCCCCGGTACTACGAGCAGTACTTC
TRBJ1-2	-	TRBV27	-	CASSFLGGNSYGYTF	TGTGCCAGCAGTTTCTTAGGGGGGAACAGCTATGGCTACACCTTC
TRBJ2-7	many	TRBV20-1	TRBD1	CSARGDREQYF	TGCAGTGCTAGAGGGGACAGGGAGCAGTACTTC